Shown below are 25 T cell receptor beta chains from a single sample sequenced in a study of regulatory T cells in long-lasting Graves disease. CDR3-region Arm-PCR and iRepertoire HTBI primers produced the TCR beta libraries. TCRdb analysed the multiplex PCR reads with MiXCR anew, one entry per CDR3 protein. The repertoire holds 450,000 to 600,000 distinct CDR3 sequences, with approximately 12% as singletons. Stated time point: newly diagnosed GD, antithyroid drugs for less than 3 months. PBMC RNA served as the TCR library source. This same sample was also taken into another study, of T cells in Graves' hyperthyroidism and ophthalmopathy.

Sequenced here: peripheral blood mononuclear cells (PBMCs), sampled at new diagnosis, from a patient treated with antithyroid drugs. Every receptor here comes from a man aged 30-40 years with Graves disease.

This clonotype has a count of ten or more. This chain joins TRBV10-3 and TRBJ1-1; D remains unclear. Deletions cut 6 bases from V and 1 base from J, with 6 bases between. Per germline, CDR1 ENHRY and CDR2 SYGVKD. This CDR3 contains 12 residues. The CDR3 DNA sequence: TGTGCCATCAGGCGTCAGAACACTGAAGCTTTCTTT. Translation gives CAIRRQNTEAFF.

The chain combines TRBV12-3 or TRBV12-4 with TRBJ2-5; D unclear. V lost 2 bases and J lost 4, with 14 bases in between. The CDR3 runs 15 residues. The CDR3 DNA is TGTGCCAGCAGTTTACAGCGTGGGGTGATAGAGACCCAGTACTTC. Amino acid sequence: CASSLQRGVIETQYF.

In this sample, this clonotype turned up many times. The genes are TRBV5-6 and TRBJ2-5, with 11 bases identical to TRBD2. Germline-derived CDR1 and CDR2 are SGHDT and YYEEEE. Trimming cost V 2 bases and J 2 bases; bases outside gene matches: 5. There are 16 residues in the CDR3. CDR3 nucleotides: TGTGCCAGCAGCTTACCGGGACTAGCGGTTCAAGAGACCCAGTACTTC. It codes for CASSLPGLAVQETQYF.

The chain links TRBV7-2 to TRBJ2-3, with 8 bases identical to TRBD1. This CDR3 comprises 15 residues. Germline CDR1 and CDR2: SGHTA and FQGNSA. Trimming cost V 1 base and J 6 bases; bases outside gene matches: 6. The CDR3 is CASSLDETGADTQYF. DNA of the CDR3: TGTGCCAGCAGCTTAGATGAGACAGGGGCCGATACGCAGTATTTT.

To note about this clonotype: Since a much larger clone is just one base distant, this may be a read error. The gene calls are TRBV6-5 and TRBJ2-7; perhaps TRBD1 as D (5 bases). This CDR3 spans 14 amino acids. Germline assignment: CDR1 MNHEY and CDR2 SVGAGI. Trimming took off 0 bases at V and 5 bases at J, with 11 bases between the two ends. The CDR3 here is CASSYSTGAHEQYF. As DNA, the CDR3 is TGTGCCAGCAGTTACTCGACTGGGGCCCACGAGCAGTACTTC.

In its sample, this clonotype was seen many times. The gene calls are TRBV2 and TRBJ2-2; D gene ambiguous. The germline CDR1 and CDR2 sequences are SNHLY and FYNNEI. The CDR3 consists of 13 residues. Trimming took off 0 bases at V and 9 bases at J, with 8 bases between the two ends. CDR3 sequence (DNA): TGTGCCAGCAGTGAAGCCAACCACCGGGAGCTGTTTTTT. It specifies CASSEANHRELFF.

This clonotype was seen only a few times. The chain carries TRBV9 and TRBJ2-7; D not certain. The length of the CDR3 is 11 residues. Per germline, CDR1 SGDLS and CDR2 YYNGEE. Between the trimmed V and J ends, which lost 0 bases and 9 bases, there was a span of 7 bases. The CDR3 coding sequence is TGTGCCAGCAGCGTAGGTCAGGTGCAGTACTTC. Residues: CASSVGQVQYF.

As regards this clonotype: A single base is all that separates this from a far larger clone, so a read error is likely. The rearrangement joins TRBV6-5 to TRBJ1-1; a possible D gene is TRBD1 (5 bases). The CDR3 consists of 14 residues. Looked up from germline, CDR1 is MNHEY and CDR2 is SVGAGI. This chain's CDR3 is CASSYGTANTEASF. CDR3 DNA sequence: TGTGCCAGCAGTTACGGGACGGCGAACACTGAAGCTTCCTTT.

J is TRBJ2-3 and V is TRBV7-3; 9 nucleotides agree with TRBD2. The J segment lost 6 bases and the V segment lost 3 bases, leaving 7 bases of the junction unmatched. CDR3 length: 15 amino acids. Germline CDR1 is SGHTA and CDR2 is FQGTGA. The CDR3 here is CASSFSGSRADTQYF. CDR3 coding DNA: TGTGCCAGCAGCTTTAGCGGGAGTAGGGCGGATACGCAGTATTTT.

A note on this clonotype: Its ends do not fully match the called genes, so a read error is possible. The chain links TRBV20-1 to TRBJ2-6, with D possibly TRBD1 on 5 matching bases. The germline V gene has CDR1 DFQATT and CDR2 SNEGSKA (reference sequence). The CDR3 runs to 14 residues. The CDR3 loop reads CSARDVSGANALTF. The CDR3 DNA follows: TGCAGTGCTAGGGACGTTTCTGGGGCCAACGCCCTGACTTTC.

This clonotype came up many times. The CDR3: CASREIQGPGELFF. DNA for the CDR3: TGTGCCAGCAGGGAAATACAGGGCCCCGGGGAGCTGTTTTTT. This chain links TRBV12-3 or TRBV12-4 with TRBJ2-2; D is possibly TRBD1 (6 bases). This CDR3 contains 14 residues. Trimming removed 6 bases from V and 6 bases from J, with 14 bases in between.

The V call is TRBV27, the J call TRBJ1-6; D uncertain. V dropped 4 bases and J dropped 14 bases, with 15 bases sitting between them. The CDR3 length is 13 residues. Germline V gene data show CDR1 as MNHEY and CDR2 as SMNVEV (reference sequence). CDR3 coding DNA: TGTGCCAGCAGTTATAGAGAGACTGGGACCCTCCACTTT. Protein: CASSYRETGTLHF.

Comment on this clonotype: This may be a read error: a much more frequent sequence differs by one nucleotide. This chain connects TRBV12-3 or TRBV12-4 to TRBJ2-5, with D tentatively TRBD2 (5 bases). CDR3 length: 15 amino acids. Trimming took 5 bases from V and 7 from J, leaving 20 bases between them. The CDR3 is CASSPLVGVGGTQYF. The DNA for the CDR3 is TGTGCCAGCAGTCCACTAGTGGGAGTAGGAGGGACCCAGTACTTC.

This clonotype was seen at least ten times. The rearrangement links TRBV9 to TRBJ1-2; D uncertain. V was clipped by 3 bases and J by 4 bases, with 10 bases between them. The CDR3 loop spans 13 amino acids. CDR1 is SGDLS and CDR2 is YYNGEE in the germline V gene. The CDR3 sequence: CASSEDTAYGYTF. The CDR3 nucleotides read TGTGCCAGCAGCGAAGACACGGCCTATGGCTACACCTTC.

This clonotype was detected only once. This chain links TRBV7-9 with TRBJ2-6; TRBD1 matches at 10 bases. The germline V gene has CDR1 SEHNR and CDR2 FQNEAQ (reference sequence). Trimming removed 1 base from V and 0 bases from J; junction bases left unmatched: 6. The CDR3 covers 19 residues. CDR3 DNA: TGTGCCAGCAGCTTAGGGAGGACAGGGGGTATCTCTGGGGCCAACGTCCTGACTTTC. Translating gives CASSLGRTGGISGANVLTF.

This clonotype was counted many times. The gene calls are TRBV20-1 and TRBJ2-7; TRBD2 is a possible D gene (5 bases). The germline gives CDR1 DFQATT, CDR2 SNEGSKA (reference sequence). V lost 0 bases and J lost 6, with 24 bases in between. This CDR3 spans 17 amino acids. Written as DNA, the CDR3 is TGCAGTGCTAGAGAGTCTCTAGCCGCGGTTCTCCCCTCCGAGCAGTACTTC. Its protein is CSARESLAAVLPSEQYF.

This clonotype occurred a few times. The chain has TRBV5-1 and TRBJ1-6; D not resolved. The CDR3 runs 16 residues. Germline loops: CDR1 SGHRS, CDR2 YFSETQ. V lost 2 bases and J lost 2, with 11 bases in between. The CDR3 reads CASSFEGAPYNSPLHF. CDR3 bases: TGCGCCAGCAGCTTTGAGGGTGCTCCCTATAATTCACCCCTCCACTTT.

This clonotype was seen ten or more times. The chain combines TRBV5-1 with TRBJ2-2; D might be TRBD2 (6 bases). The CDR3 is made up of 14 amino acids. Germline lookup yields CDR1 SGHRS and CDR2 YFSETQ. V was clipped by 3 bases and J by 5 bases, with 11 bases between them. The CDR3 is CASSSYGSTGELFF. The CDR3 DNA follows: TGCGCCAGCAGCTCCTACGGGAGTACCGGGGAGCTGTTTTTT.

Many counts were recorded for this clonotype. The chain joins TRBV27 to TRBJ2-3, with D unclear. Trimming shortened V by 3 bases and J by 3 bases, and 10 bases separated the two germline ends. This CDR3 spans 14 amino acids. CDR1 is MNHEY, CDR2 SMNVEV, per germline (reference sequence). CDR3 DNA sequence: TGTGCCAGCAGTTTCCTCACGGAAACAGATACGCAGTATTTT. Translation gives CASSFLTETDTQYF.

There are many counts of this clonotype. This chain uses TRBV20-1 with TRBJ1-6; D might be TRBD1 (5 bases). The V and J ends lost 6 bases and 5 bases respectively, with 17 bases between them. Germline V lookup: CDR1 DFQATT, CDR2 SNEGSKA (reference sequence). The CDR3 is 15 amino acids. This CDR3 is CSAYQAGRNNSPLHF. CDR3 nucleotide sequence: TGCAGTGCGTACCAGGCGGGACGGAATAATTCACCCCTCCACTTT.

The rearrangement joins TRBV9 to TRBJ2-2; D not resolved. V shed 4 bases and J shed 0 bases, with 7 bases lying between them. Germline V gives CDR1 SGDLS, CDR2 YYNGEE. The CDR3 loop spans 14 amino acids. The CDR3 nucleotides are TGTGCCAGCAGCTTCGATCCGAACACCGGGGAGCTGTTTTTT. It codes for CASSFDPNTGELFF.

This clonotype was recorded many times. The chain combines TRBV12-3 or TRBV12-4 with TRBJ1-1, with D unclear. The CDR3 is 11 residues long. V dropped 4 bases and J dropped 10 bases, with 10 bases sitting between them. The CDR3 coding sequence is TGTGCCAGCAGTTCGGGTTCAGGAGCTTTCTTT. As protein: CASSSGSGAFF.

About this clonotype: It may be a read error: a sequence one base away is much more abundant. The genes are TRBV6-1 and TRBJ2-7, with no clear D. Trimming pared 5 bases from V and 2 bases from J, leaving 13 bases between. The CDR3 spans 14 residues. CDR1 and CDR2 (germline): MNHNS, SASEGT. The CDR3 DNA follows: TGTGCCAGCAGTCCCTCCCGCGGCACCTACGAGCAGTACTTC. Translating gives CASSPSRGTYEQYF.

This clonotype was observed a handful of times. The rearrangement uses TRBV18 and TRBJ1-1, with D possibly TRBD1 on 6 matching bases. Germline-derived CDR1 and CDR2 are KGHSH and LQKENI. The CDR3 totals 16 residues. Between the trimmed V and J ends, which lost 3 bases and 5 bases, there was a span of 19 bases. CDR3 DNA: TGTGCCAGCTCACCGACGACAGGATTAAGCGATACTGAAGCTTTCTTT. Amino acids: CASSPTTGLSDTEAFF.

This clonotype was found a few times. The chain is built from TRBV11-2 and TRBJ1-2; no clear D. Germline assignment: CDR1 SGHAT and CDR2 FQNNGV. The CDR3 consists of 14 residues. Trimming removed 3 bases from V and 7 bases from J, with 15 bases in between. CDR3 residues: CASSFLDPSPGYTF. DNA for the CDR3: TGTGCCAGCAGCTTTTTGGACCCCAGCCCTGGCTACACCTTC.